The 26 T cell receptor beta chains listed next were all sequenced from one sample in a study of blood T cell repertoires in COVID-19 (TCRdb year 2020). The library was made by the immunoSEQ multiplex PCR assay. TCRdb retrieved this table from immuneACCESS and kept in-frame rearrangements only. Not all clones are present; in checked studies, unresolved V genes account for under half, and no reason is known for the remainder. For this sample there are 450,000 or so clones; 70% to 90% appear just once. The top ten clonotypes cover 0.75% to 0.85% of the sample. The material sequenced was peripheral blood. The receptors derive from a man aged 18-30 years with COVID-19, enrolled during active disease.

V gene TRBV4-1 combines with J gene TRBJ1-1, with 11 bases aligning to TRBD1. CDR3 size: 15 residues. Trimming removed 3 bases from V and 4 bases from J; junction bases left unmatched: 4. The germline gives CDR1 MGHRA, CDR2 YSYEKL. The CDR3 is CASSQSGQGVTEAFF. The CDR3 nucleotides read TGCGCCAGCAGCCAGTCGGGACAGGGGGTCACTGAAGCTTTCTTT.

In DNA, the CDR3 is TGTGCCACCAGTGACCGGTCACAGAACCGCGAAGGCTACACCTTC. Its translation: CATSDRSQNREGYTF. The rearrangement links TRBV24-1 to TRBJ1-2; D is uncertain. With 4 bases removed from V and 8 bases from J, the gap between germline ends came to 19 bases. Germline V lookup: CDR1 KGHDR, CDR2 SFDVKD. The length of the CDR3 is 15 residues.

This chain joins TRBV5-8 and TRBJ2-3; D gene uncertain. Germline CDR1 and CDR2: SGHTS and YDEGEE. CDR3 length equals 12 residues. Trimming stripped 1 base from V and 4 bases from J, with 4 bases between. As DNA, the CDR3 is TGTGCCAGCAGCTTGTGGCCAGATACGCAGTATTTT. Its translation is CASSLWPDTQYF.

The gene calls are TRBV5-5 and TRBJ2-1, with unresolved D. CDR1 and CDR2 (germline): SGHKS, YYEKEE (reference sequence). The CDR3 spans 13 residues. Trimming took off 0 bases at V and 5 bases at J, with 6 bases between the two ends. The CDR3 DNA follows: TGTGCCAGCAGCTTGGCTACTCACAATGAGCAGTTCTTC. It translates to CASSLATHNEQFF.

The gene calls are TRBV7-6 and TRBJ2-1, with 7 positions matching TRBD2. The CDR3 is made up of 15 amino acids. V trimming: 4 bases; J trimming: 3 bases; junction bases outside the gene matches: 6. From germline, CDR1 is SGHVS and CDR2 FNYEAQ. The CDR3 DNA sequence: TGTGCCAGCAGCTGGGGGGGAGACATCTACAATGAGCAGTTCTTC. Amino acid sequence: CASSWGGDIYNEQFF.

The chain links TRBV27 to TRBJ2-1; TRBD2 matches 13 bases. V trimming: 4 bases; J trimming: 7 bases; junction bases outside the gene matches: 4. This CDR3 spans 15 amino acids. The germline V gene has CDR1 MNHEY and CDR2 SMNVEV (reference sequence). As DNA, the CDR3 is TGTGCCAGCAGTTGGACTAGCGGGAGTAGGAATGAGCAGTTCTTC. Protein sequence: CASSWTSGSRNEQFF.

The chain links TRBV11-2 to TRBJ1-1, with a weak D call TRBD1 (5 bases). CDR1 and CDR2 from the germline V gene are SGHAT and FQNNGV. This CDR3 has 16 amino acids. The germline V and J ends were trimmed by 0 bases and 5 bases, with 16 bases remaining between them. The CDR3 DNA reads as TGTGCCAGCAGCTTAGATCGTGAGACGGGGGTGACTGAAGCTTTCTTT. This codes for CASSLDRETGVTEAFF. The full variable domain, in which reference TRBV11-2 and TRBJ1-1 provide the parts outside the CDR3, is EAGVAQSPRYKIIEKRQSVAFWCNPISGHATLYWYQQILGQGPKLLIQFQNNGVVDDSQLPKDRFSAERLKGVDSTLKIQPAKLEDSAVYLCASSLDRETGVTEAFFGQGTRLTVV.

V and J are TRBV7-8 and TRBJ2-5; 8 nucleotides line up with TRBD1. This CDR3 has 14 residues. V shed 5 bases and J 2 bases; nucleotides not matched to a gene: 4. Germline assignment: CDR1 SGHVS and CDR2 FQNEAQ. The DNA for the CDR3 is TGTGCCAGCAGCAGAGACAGGGGACAAGAGACCCAGTACTTC. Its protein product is CASSRDRGQETQYF. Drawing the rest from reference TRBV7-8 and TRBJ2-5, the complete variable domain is GAGVSQSPRYKVAKRGQDVALRCDPISGHVSLFWYQQALGQGPEFLTYFQNEAQLDKSGLPSDRFFAERPEGSVSTLKIQRTQQEDSAVYLCASSRDRGQETQYFGPGTRLLVL.

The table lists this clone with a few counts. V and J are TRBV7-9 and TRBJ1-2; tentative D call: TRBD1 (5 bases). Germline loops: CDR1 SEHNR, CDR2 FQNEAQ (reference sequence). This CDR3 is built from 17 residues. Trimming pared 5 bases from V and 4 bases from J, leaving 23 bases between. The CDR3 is CASSHPQTAFLTYGYTF. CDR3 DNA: TGTGCCAGCAGCCACCCTCAGACAGCATTCCTCACCTATGGCTACACCTTC. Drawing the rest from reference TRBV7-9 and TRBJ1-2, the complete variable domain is DTGVSQNPRHKITKRGQNVTFRCDPISEHNRLYWYRQTLGQGPEFLTYFQNEAQLEKSRLLSDRFSAERPKGSFSTLEIQRTEQGDSAMYLCASSHPQTAFLTYGYTFGSGTRLTVV.

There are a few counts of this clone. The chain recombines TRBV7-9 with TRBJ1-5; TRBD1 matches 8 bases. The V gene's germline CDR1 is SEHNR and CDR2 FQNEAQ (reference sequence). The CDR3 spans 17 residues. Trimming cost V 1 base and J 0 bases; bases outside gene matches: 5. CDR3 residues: CASSLGTGIPSNQPQHF. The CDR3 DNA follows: TGTGCCAGCAGCTTAGGGACAGGGATCCCTAGCAATCAGCCCCAGCATTTT.

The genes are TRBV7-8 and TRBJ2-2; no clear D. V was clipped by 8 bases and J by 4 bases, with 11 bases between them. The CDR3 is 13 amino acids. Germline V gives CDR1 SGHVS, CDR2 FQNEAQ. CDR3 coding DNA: TGTGCCAGCGTCAGTCCCCCCACCGGGGAGCTGTTTTTT. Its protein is CASVSPPTGELFF.

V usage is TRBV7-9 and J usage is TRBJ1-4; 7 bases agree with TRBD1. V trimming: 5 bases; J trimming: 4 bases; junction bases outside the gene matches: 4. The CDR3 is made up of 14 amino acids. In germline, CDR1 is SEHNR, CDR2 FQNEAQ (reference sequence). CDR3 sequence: CASSKQGINEKLFF. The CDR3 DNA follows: TGTGCCAGCAGCAAACAGGGGATTAATGAAAAACTGTTTTTT.

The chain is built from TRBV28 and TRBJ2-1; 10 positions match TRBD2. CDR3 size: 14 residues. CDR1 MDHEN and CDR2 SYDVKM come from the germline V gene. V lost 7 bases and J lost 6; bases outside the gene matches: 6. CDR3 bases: TGTGCCAGCACACTAGCGGGGCCTGGCAATGAGCAGTTCTTC. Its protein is CASTLAGPGNEQFF.

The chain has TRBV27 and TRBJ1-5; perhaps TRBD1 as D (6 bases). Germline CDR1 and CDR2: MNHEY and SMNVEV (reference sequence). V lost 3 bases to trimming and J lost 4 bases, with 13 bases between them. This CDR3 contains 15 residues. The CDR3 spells CASSFKGDLNQPQHF. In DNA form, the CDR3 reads TGTGCCAGCAGTTTTAAGGGGGATCTTAATCAGCCCCAGCATTTT.

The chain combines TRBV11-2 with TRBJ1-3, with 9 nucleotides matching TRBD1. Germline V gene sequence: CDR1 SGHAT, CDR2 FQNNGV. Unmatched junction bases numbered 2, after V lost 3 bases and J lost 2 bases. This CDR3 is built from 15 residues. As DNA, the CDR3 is TGTGCCAGCAGCTTGGGGACAGGGACTGGAAACACCATATATTTT. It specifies CASSLGTGTGNTIYF. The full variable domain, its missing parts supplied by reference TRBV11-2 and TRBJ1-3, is EAGVAQSPRYKIIEKRQSVAFWCNPISGHATLYWYQQILGQGPKLLIQFQNNGVVDDSQLPKDRFSAERLKGVDSTLKIQPAKLEDSAVYLCASSLGTGTGNTIYFGEGSWLTVV.

CDR3 bases: TGTGCCAGCTCACCACCGGGACTAGCGGGAGCCGAGACCCAGTACTTC. It specifies CASSPPGLAGAETQYF. The chain is built from TRBV18 and TRBJ2-5, with 14 nucleotides matching TRBD2. This CDR3 contains 16 residues. Germline lookup yields CDR1 KGHSH and CDR2 LQKENI. The V segment lost 0 bases and the J segment 5 bases; nucleotides outside the gene matches: 2.

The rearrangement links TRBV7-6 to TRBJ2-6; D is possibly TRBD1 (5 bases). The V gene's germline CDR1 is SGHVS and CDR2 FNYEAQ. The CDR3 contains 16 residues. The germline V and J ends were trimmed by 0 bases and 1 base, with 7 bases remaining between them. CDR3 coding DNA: TGTGCCAGCAGCTTAGCTGCAGGGTCTGGGGCCAACGTCCTGACTTTC. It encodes CASSLAAGSGANVLTF.

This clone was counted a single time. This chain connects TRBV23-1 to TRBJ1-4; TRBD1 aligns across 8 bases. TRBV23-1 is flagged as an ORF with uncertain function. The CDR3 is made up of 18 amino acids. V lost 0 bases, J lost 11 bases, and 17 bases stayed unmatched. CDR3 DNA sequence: TGCGCCAGCAGTCAATCCTCTATGGGACAGGCCGGGTCGGGGAAACTGTTTTTT. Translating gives CASSQSSMGQAGSGKLFF.

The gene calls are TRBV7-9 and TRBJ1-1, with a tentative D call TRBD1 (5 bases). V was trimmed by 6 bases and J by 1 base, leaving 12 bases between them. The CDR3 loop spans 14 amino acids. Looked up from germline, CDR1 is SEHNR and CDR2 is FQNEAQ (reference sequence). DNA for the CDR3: TGTGCCAGCAGAGCTCAGGGTTGGAACACTGAAGCTTTCTTT. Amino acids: CASRAQGWNTEAFF.

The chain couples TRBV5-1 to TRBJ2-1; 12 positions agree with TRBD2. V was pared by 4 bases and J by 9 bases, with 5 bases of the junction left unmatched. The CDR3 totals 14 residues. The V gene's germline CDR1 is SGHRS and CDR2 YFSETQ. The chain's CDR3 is CASSPGLAGGEQFF. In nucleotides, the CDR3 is TGCGCCAGCAGCCCGGGACTAGCGGGTGGTGAGCAGTTCTTC.

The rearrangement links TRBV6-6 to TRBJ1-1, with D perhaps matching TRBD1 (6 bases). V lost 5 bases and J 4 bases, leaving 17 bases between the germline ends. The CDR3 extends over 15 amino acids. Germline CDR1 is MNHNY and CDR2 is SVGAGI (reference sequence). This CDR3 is CASSTWTVLTTEAFF. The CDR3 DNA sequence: TGTGCCAGCAGTACCTGGACAGTTCTAACCACTGAAGCTTTCTTT.

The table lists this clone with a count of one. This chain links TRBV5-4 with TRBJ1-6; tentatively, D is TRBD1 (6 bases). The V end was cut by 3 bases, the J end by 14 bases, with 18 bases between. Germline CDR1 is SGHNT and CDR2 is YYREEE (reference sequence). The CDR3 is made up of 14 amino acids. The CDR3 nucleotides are TGTGCCAGCAGCTCTGGAATGAGAGGACAGTCCCTCCACTTT. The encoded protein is CASSSGMRGQSLHF.

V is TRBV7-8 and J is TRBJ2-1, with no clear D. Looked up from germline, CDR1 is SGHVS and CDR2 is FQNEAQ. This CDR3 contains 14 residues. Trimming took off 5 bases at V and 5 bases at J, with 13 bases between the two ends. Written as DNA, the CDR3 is TGTGCCAGCAGCCTGCTGGAGACCAACAATGAGCAGTTCTTC. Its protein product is CASSLLETNNEQFF.

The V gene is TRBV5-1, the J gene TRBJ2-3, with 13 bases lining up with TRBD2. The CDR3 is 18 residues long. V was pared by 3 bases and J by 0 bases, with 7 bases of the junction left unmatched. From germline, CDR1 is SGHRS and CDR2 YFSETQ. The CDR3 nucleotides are TGCGCCAGCAGCTCTGGACTAGCGGGGGCCGATAGCACAGATACGCAGTATTTT. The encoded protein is CASSSGLAGADSTDTQYF.

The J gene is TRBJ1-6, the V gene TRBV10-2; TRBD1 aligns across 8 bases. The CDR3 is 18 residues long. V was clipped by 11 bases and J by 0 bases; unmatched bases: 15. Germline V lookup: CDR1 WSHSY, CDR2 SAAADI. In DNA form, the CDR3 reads TGCGCCTGTATGGACAGGGTCAGTTCCAGCTCCTATAATTCACCCCTCCACTTT. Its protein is CACMDRVSSSSYNSPLHF.

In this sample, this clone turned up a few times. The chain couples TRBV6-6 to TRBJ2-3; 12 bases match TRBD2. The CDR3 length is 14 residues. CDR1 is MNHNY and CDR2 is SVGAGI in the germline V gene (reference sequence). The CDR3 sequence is CASSGGDNTDTQYF. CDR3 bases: TGTGCTTCTAGCGGGGGGGACAACACAGATACGCAGTATTTT.